Following are 19 T cell receptor beta chains from one sample sequenced in a study of blood T cell repertoires in COVID-19. The method was immunoSEQ multiplex PCR; TCRdb's version includes in-frame clones alone and lacks a portion of them. The sample has about 100,000 clones; approximately 83% are singletons. The material sequenced was PBMCs or T cells enriched from blood (not recorded which). These receptors originate from a woman between 50 and 59 years old who had recovered from COVID-19.

This clone was seen just once. The V call is TRBV28, the J call TRBJ2-5, with TRBD1 matching 8 bases. CDR1 and CDR2 from the germline V gene are MDHEN and SYDVKM. Trimming took 4 bases from V and 0 from J; bases not matched to a gene: 4. This CDR3 comprises 15 residues. This CDR3 is CASSSPGQDQETQYF. In nucleotides, the CDR3 is TGTGCCAGCAGTTCCCCGGGACAGGACCAAGAGACCCAGTACTTC.

V and J are TRBV4-1 and TRBJ2-7, with D perhaps matching TRBD1 (7 bases). Germline loops: CDR1 MGHRA, CDR2 YSYEKL. Trimming removed 1 base from V and 1 base from J, with 11 bases in between. The CDR3 sequence is 15 residues long. For the CDR3, the DNA is TGCGCCAGCAGCCAAGGACAGGGAGGATCCTACGAGCAGTACTTC. This gives the protein CASSQGQGGSYEQYF.

This rearrangement joins TRBV21-1 to TRBJ2-2; the table's TRBD2 call for D was not verified on the DNA. TRBV21-1 is recorded as a pseudogene. This CDR3 comprises 16 residues. The CDR3 loop reads CASSKVRPSEPGELFF. DNA of the CDR3: TGTGCCAGCAGCAAAGTCCGTCCTAGCGAGCCCGGGGAGCTGTTTTTT.

This clone was picked up one time. The rearrangement links TRBV10-3 to TRBJ1-1; no clear D. Germline V gene sequence: CDR1 ENHRY, CDR2 SYGVKD. Trimming took off 5 bases at V and 8 bases at J, with 15 bases between the two ends. This CDR3 has 13 residues. In nucleotides, the CDR3 is TGTGCCATCAGTACCTTGGCAGTTGCAGAAGCTTTCTTT. Residues: CAISTLAVAEAFF.

The rearrangement uses TRBV28 and TRBJ2-7, with D hard to call. This CDR3 is built from 14 residues. V lost 5 bases and J 0 bases, leaving 11 bases between the germline ends. Germline V gene lookup returns CDR1 MDHEN and CDR2 SYDVKM. The CDR3 is CASSRVSSSYEQYF. The CDR3 coding sequence is TGTGCCAGCAGTCGCGTCTCGAGCTCCTACGAGCAGTACTTC. The variable domain in full, with the rest retrieved from reference TRBV28 and TRBJ2-7, is DVKVTQSSRYLVKRTGEKVFLECVQDMDHENMFWYRQDPGLGLRLIYFSYDVKMKEKGDIPEGYSVSREKKERFSLILESASTNQTSMYLCASSRVSSSYEQYFGPGTRLTVT.

J is TRBJ1-5 and V is TRBV19, with 7 bases that match TRBD1. CDR1 is LNHDA, CDR2 SQIVND, per germline (reference sequence). V lost 4 bases, J lost 5 bases, and 2 bases stayed unmatched. CDR3 length: 13 amino acids. The CDR3 DNA follows: TGTGCCAGTAGTAGAACAGGGGATCAGCCCCAGCATTTT. Its protein product is CASSRTGDQPQHF.

The gene calls are TRBV28 and TRBJ2-3; a possible D gene is TRBD2 (6 bases). The germline V gene encodes CDR1 MDHEN and CDR2 SYDVKM. The CDR3 is 13 amino acids. V lost 5 bases and J lost 7, with 13 bases in between. Written as DNA, the CDR3 is TGTGCCAGCAGTATCCGACTAGTTAATACGCAGTATTTT. Protein product: CASSIRLVNTQYF.

The chain links TRBV9 to TRBJ1-1, with D tentatively TRBD1 (6 bases). The CDR3 sequence is 14 residues long. Trimming removed 1 base from V and 1 base from J, with 8 bases in between. Germline V gene lookup returns CDR1 SGDLS and CDR2 YYNGEE. CDR3 bases: TGTGCCAGCAGCGTACAGGGGTCGAACACTGAAGCTTTCTTT. Translation: CASSVQGSNTEAFF.

The V and J genes are TRBV27 and TRBJ1-1, with D possibly matching TRBD1 (5 bases). Germline loops: CDR1 MNHEY, CDR2 SMNVEV (reference sequence). The CDR3 totals 11 residues. V lost 8 bases and J 6 bases, leaving 10 bases between the germline ends. CDR3 region: CASSQGPEAFF. The CDR3 bases are TGTGCCAGCTCCCAGGGCCCTGAAGCTTTCTTT.

The chain uses TRBV5-1 and TRBJ1-1; D may be TRBD1 (5 bases). The V and J ends lost 0 bases and 1 base respectively, with 7 bases between them. CDR3 length equals 14 residues. From germline, CDR1 is SGHRS and CDR2 YFSETQ. CDR3 nucleotide sequence: TGCGCCAGCAGCTTGGCGGGGGGGAACACTGAAGCTTTCTTT. It is translated as CASSLAGGNTEAFF.

The chain is built from TRBV2 and TRBJ2-1; perhaps TRBD2 as D (6 bases). CDR3 length: 14 residues. The V end was cut by 6 bases, the J end by 9 bases, with 18 bases between. Germline V CDR1 and CDR2: SNHLY, FYNNEI. CDR3 protein: CASRASEVLSEQFF. CDR3 nucleotide sequence: TGTGCCAGCAGGGCTAGCGAGGTTTTGAGTGAGCAGTTCTTC.

The chain employs TRBV18 and TRBJ2-2; 9 bases align to TRBD1. The CDR3 is made up of 17 amino acids. CDR1 KGHSH and CDR2 LQKENI come from the germline V gene. V gave up 4 bases and J gave up 3 bases; unmatched junction bases: 9. CDR3 sequence reads: CASSLSLDRGDTGELFF. The DNA of the CDR3 is TGTGCCAGCTCACTAAGTCTGGACAGGGGCGACACCGGGGAGCTGTTTTTT.

The chain recombines TRBV19 with TRBJ2-5; 11 bases agree with TRBD2. J was trimmed by 5 bases and V by 3 bases; bases with no gene match: 5. CDR1 is LNHDA and CDR2 is SQIVND in the germline V gene (reference sequence). The CDR3 loop spans 15 amino acids. The CDR3 sequence is CASSITSGSFETQYF. The CDR3 DNA reads TGTGCCAGTAGTATTACTAGCGGGAGTTTCGAGACCCAGTACTTC.

The chain employs TRBV2 and TRBJ1-4; a weak D match, TRBD1 (5 bases). The CDR3 has 15 residues. The V end was cut by 5 bases, the J end by 5 bases, with 15 bases between. From germline, CDR1 is SNHLY and CDR2 FYNNEI. CDR3 sequence (DNA): TGTGCCAGCAGTTATGGTCGGACAAGGAATGAAAAACTGTTTTTT. Amino acids: CASSYGRTRNEKLFF.

CDR3 nucleotides: TGTGCCAGCAGCTCGAGGGACAGCTATGGCTACACCTTC. As protein: CASSSRDSYGYTF. This chain connects TRBV9 to TRBJ1-2; 7 bases match TRBD1. The V gene end was trimmed by 4 bases and the J gene end by 4 bases; junction bases not matched to a gene: 4. There are 13 residues in the CDR3. Germline CDR1 and CDR2: SGDLS and YYNGEE.

The J gene is TRBJ2-7, the V gene TRBV7-3, with 7 bases aligning to TRBD1. Germline CDR1 reads SGHTA; CDR2 reads FQGTGA. CDR3 size: 15 residues. V shed 4 bases, J shed 5 bases, and the junction held 11 bases outside the gene matches. For the CDR3, the DNA is TGTGCCAGCAGCTCCGGCGAAAAGGGGGCCCACGAGCAGTACTTC. Protein product: CASSSGEKGAHEQYF.

This clone was seen just once. The V call is TRBV29-1, the J call TRBJ1-4; 7 bases line up with TRBD1. CDR1 and CDR2 from the germline V gene are SQVTM and ANQGSEA. There are 14 residues in the CDR3. V gave up 5 bases and J gave up 4 bases; unmatched junction bases: 7. The CDR3 spells CSVLGQADNEKLFF. CDR3 in DNA: TGCAGCGTTTTAGGACAGGCTGATAATGAAAAACTGTTTTTT.

This chain uses TRBV3-1 (or the pseudogene TRBV3-2) with TRBJ1-1; D remains unclear. The CDR3 covers 12 residues. V was trimmed by 1 base and J by 5 bases, leaving 5 bases between them. The germline CDR1 and CDR2 sequences are LGHDT and YNNKEL (reference sequence). The CDR3 loop reads CASSQGGTEAFF. CDR3 bases: TGTGCCAGCAGCCAAGGAGGGACTGAAGCTTTCTTT.

The V gene is TRBV28, the J gene TRBJ2-1, with D possibly matching TRBD1 (5 bases). Trimming left V 2 bases short and J 4 bases short, with 9 bases between. The CDR3 contains 14 residues. Looked up from germline, CDR1 is MDHEN and CDR2 is SYDVKM. The CDR3 nucleotides read TGTGCCAGCAGTTTAATCGACAGTTACAATGAGCAGTTCTTC. It specifies CASSLIDSYNEQFF.